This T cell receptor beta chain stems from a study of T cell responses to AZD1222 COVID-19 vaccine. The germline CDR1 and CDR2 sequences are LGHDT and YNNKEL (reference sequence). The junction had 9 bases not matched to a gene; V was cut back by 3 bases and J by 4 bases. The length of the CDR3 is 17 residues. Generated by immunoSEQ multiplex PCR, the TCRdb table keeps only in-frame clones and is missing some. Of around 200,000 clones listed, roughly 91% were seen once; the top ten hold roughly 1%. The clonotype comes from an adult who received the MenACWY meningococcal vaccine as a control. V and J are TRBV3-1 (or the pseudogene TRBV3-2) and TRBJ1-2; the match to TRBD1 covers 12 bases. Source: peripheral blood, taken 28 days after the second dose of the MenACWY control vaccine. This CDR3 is CASSQGTGGVSSYGYTF. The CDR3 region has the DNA TGTGCCAGCAGCCAGGGGACAGGGGGCGTTAGTTCCTATGGCTACACCTTC.